This is a list of T cell receptor beta chains from one sample in a study of cytomegalovirus exposure and HLA in healthy donors. Using immunoSEQ multiplex PCR, the repertoire was profiled, and TCRdb retains in-frame clones only, with some absent. The profile shows 70,000 to 95,000 clones, less than 65% of them singletons. Sequencing input: PBMCs. All receptors derive from a woman younger than 45 in good health and CMV-seropositive. The CDR3 runs from the conserved cysteine through the conserved F or W. The order of the fields is J gene, V gene, clone size, D gene, CDR3 protein, CDR3 DNA. The D gene is left open where the match is weak. Size is omitted from some rows. Given values are once, few, many or a class for expanded clones.

>TRBJ2-1|TRBV28|NA|NA
CASILSQGGKGNEQFF
TGTGCCAGCATCCTATCGCAGGGGGGAAAGGGCAATGAGCAGTTCTTC
>TRBJ2-7|TRBV19|NA|NA
CASSIDLGGTYEQYF
TGTGCCAGTAGTATAGATCTCGGAGGAACCTACGAGCAGTACTTC
>TRBJ1-2|TRBV19|NA|NA
CASSPDGRNGYTF
TGTGCCAGTAGCCCCGACGGGAGGAATGGCTACACCTTC
>TRBJ1-3|TRBV2|NA|NA
CASRMGQTSSGNTIYF
TGTGCCAGCAGGATGGGGCAGACGAGCTCTGGAAACACCATATATTTT
>TRBJ2-1|TRBV6-6|few|NA
CASRTPLGSNEQFF
TGTGCCAGCAGGACTCCCCTAGGTTCCAATGAGCAGTTCTTC
>TRBJ2-7|TRBV7-2|NA|NA
CASSLIQGSHEQYF
TGTGCCAGCAGCTTAATTCAGGGTTCCCACGAGCAGTACTTC
>TRBJ1-2|TRBV4-1|once|NA
CASSPGEGGIYGYTF
TGCGCCAGCAGCCCTGGTGAAGGGGGTATCTATGGCTACACCTTC
>TRBJ1-1|TRBV29-1|NA|NA
CSVELRHETEAFF
TGCAGCGTTGAGTTGCGGCATGAAACTGAAGCTTTCTTT
>TRBJ1-5|TRBV7-2|NA|TRBD1
CASSPGTGGSYSNQPQHF
TGTGCCAGCAGCCCAGGGACAGGGGGATCTTATAGCAATCAGCCCCAGCATTTT
>TRBJ1-2|TRBV10-3|NA|NA
CAISEAGREGGYPF
TGTGCCATCAGTGAAGCGGGCAGGGAAGGTGGCTACCCCTTC
>TRBJ1-1|TRBV11-3|few|NA
CASSSPQGRYTEAFF
TGTGCCAGCAGCTCCCCGCAGGGTAGATACACTGAAGCTTTCTTT
>TRBJ1-2|TRBV28|NA|TRBD1
CASSTPLLGQDAYGYTF
TGTGCCAGCAGTACGCCACTTTTAGGACAGGATGCCTATGGCTACACCTTC